This T cell receptor beta chain was found in a study of identical twins. Through template switching, a universal primer site was introduced, and the cDNA contained unique molecular identifiers. From the 5' RACE reads, TCRdb called clonotypes with MiXCR, one entry per CDR3 protein. This table has more than 200,000 distinct CDR3 sequences, roughly 10% appearing once. A note on this clonotype: Its specificity is unknown.

There were only healthy Caucasians among the donors. Germline assignment: CDR1 SGHRS and CDR2 YFSETQ. This CDR3 has 14 residues. V lost 5 bases, J lost 2 bases, and 11 bases lay in between. The study, taken as a whole, reports: Among beta out-of-frame sequences, excess sharing between twins appeared weaker. An excess of low generation probability was shown by twin-shared out-of-frame alpha sequences.

The receptor was derived from a woman between 18 and 29 years old in good health. The source material was memory (CD45RO+) T cells sorted from blood. The rearrangement joins TRBV5-1 to TRBJ1-5; the D gene is possibly TRBD1 (5 bases). CDR3 loop: CASSVGGGNQPQHF. The CDR3 bases are TGCGCCAGCAGTGTGGGAGGGGGCAATCAGCCCCAGCATTTT.